The sequence of this T cell receptor beta chain was determined in a study of T cell responses to AZD1222 COVID-19 vaccine. Study as a whole: Second doses that came at about 4 or about 12 weeks were put together. Broader study findings: Repertoires were collected only later (after the peak T cell response had occurred). Seropositive status at baseline applied to only 6 or 7 AZD1222 recipients. Across spike, vaccine-associated CD4 TCRs were found, dominant at 160-218 and 743-854.

CDR1 is SEHNR, CDR2 FQNEAQ, per germline (reference sequence). V lost 3 bases to trimming and J lost 4 bases; unmatched junction nucleotides: 7. The CDR3 length is 15 residues. Points on this clone: The antigen remains unidentified.

Some clones are missing from TCRdb's copy, which holds only in-frame ones; the method was immunoSEQ multiplex PCR. Of about 260,000 clones listed, over 90% are singletons. Sequenced material: peripheral blood, taken on day 0 of AZD1222 vaccination. The rearrangement links TRBV7-9 to TRBJ2-3, with 7 bases matching TRBD2. This receptor was obtained from an adult in good health. CDR3 nucleotides: TGTGCCAGCAGCTTCTCGGGGGGACTGGCAGATACGCAGTATTTT. This translates into CASSFSGGLADTQYF.